This T cell receptor beta chain was recorded in a study of blood T cell repertoires in COVID-19. Study details: Samples representing acute and convalescent COVID-19 were sourced from the United States, Italy and Spain. PBMCs, B-cell-depleted T cells, or T cells provided the cDNA or gDNA that made up the material.

The CDR3 covers 14 residues. V lost 7 bases, J lost 5 bases, and 17 bases lay in between. Germline V gene lookup returns CDR1 LNHDA and CDR2 SQIVND (reference sequence). TCRdb keeps only in-frame clones here, not all; method: immunoSEQ multiplex PCR. The sample lists more than 45,000 clones; approximately 85% were seen once. The TCR was taken from a human donor in a cohort sampled during active COVID-19. The sample comprised peripheral blood. The chain links TRBV19 to TRBJ1-1; D remains ambiguous. The CDR3 here is CASTLGGLYTEAFF. As DNA, the CDR3 is TGTGCCAGTACTCTCGGAGGGCTGTATACTGAAGCTTTCTTT. The full variable domain, in which reference TRBV19 and TRBJ1-1 provide the parts outside the CDR3, is DGGITQSPKYLFRKEGQNVTLSCEQNLNHDAMYWYRQDPGQGLRLIYYSQIVNDFQKGDIAEGYSVSREKKESFPLTVTSAQKNPTAFYLCASTLGGLYTEAFFGQGTRLTVV.